Listed below are T cell receptor beta chains from one sample, sequenced in a study of T cell repertoires in ileal Crohn's disease. Sequencing used immunoSEQ multiplex PCR; TCRdb keeps in-frame clones, though not all of them. This table has 2,000 or so clones, 74% appearing once. Sequences were obtained from CD8+ T cells from ileum. The receptor set was obtained from an adult with Crohn's disease. Some clones in this sample may be carry-over from other donors' samples. Both conserved end residues are part of each CDR3. The D gene is left open where the match is weak. Size values are once, few and many counts, or a class for expanded clones, and some rows have none.

>.|.|TRBJ2-2|TRBV4-2
TGTGCCAGCAGCCCCTTCGAATCAGGGGAAGTGGCCGGGGAGCTGTTTTTT
CASSPFESGEVAGELFF
>.|large|TRBJ2-7|TRBV9
TGTGCCAGCAGCGTAGGTGTGTCCGGGATCGAGCAGTACTTC
CASSVGVSGIEQYF
>.|few|TRBJ1-5|TRBV6-5
TGTGCCAGCGGAAAGACAGCCAGCAATCAGCCCCAGCATTTT
CASGKTASNQPQHF
>.|.|TRBJ2-7|TRBV4-1
TGCGCCAGCAGCCAAGATAAGGACAGCTACTACGAGCAGTACTTC
CASSQDKDSYYEQYF
>TRBD1|few|TRBJ2-5|TRBV6-5
TGTGCCAGCAGTTACTCCGGACAGGGGGCAGAGTACTTC
CASSYSGQGAEYF
>.|.|TRBJ1-4|TRBV4-3
TGCGCCAGCAGCCAAGAACAGATAAATGGGGCTGAAAAACTGTTTTTT
CASSQEQINGAEKLFF
>.|.|TRBJ2-5|TRBV4-1
TGCGCCAGCAGCCAAGACATATCGGCGGGAAAGACCCAGTACTTC
CASSQDISAGKTQYF
>TRBD1|once|TRBJ2-6|TRBV23-1
TGCGCCAGCAAGAACCGGGACAGGGTTGTGCCTGGGGCCAACGTCCTGACTTTC
CASKNRDRVVPGANVLTF
>TRBD2|.|TRBJ2-7|TRBV5-1
TGCGCCAGCAGCTTGGTGACGGGACTAGCGGGAGTGGTTTACGAGCAGTACTTC
CASSLVTGLAGVVYEQYF
>.|medium-sized|TRBJ2-7|TRBV21-1
TGTGCCAGCATTGGGAGCGGACCAACCTACGAGCAGTACTTC
CASIGSGPTYEQYF
>.|.|TRBJ1-1|TRBV5-1
TGCGCCAGCAGCCATCAGTCTGAAGCTTTCTTT
CASSHQSEAFF
>TRBD1|.|TRBJ2-1|TRBV29-1
TGCAGCGTTGAAGACGCCTGGACAGGGGCCTCCTACAATGAGCAGTTCTTC
CSVEDAWTGASYNEQFF
>TRBD2|.|TRBJ2-1|TRBV27
TGTGCCAGCAGTACCGGGAGGAGCTCCTACAATGAGCAGTTCTTC
CASSTGRSSYNEQFF
>TRBD1|.|TRBJ2-4|TRBV27
TGTGCCAGCAGTACGGGACAGGGCCTCAAAAACATTCAGTACTTC
CASSTGQGLKNIQYF
>.|.|TRBJ2-7|TRBV28
TGTGCCAGTGGAACGGGATCCACCTACGAGCAGTACTTC
CASGTGSTYEQYF
>TRBD1|.|TRBJ1-1|TRBV9
TGTGCCAGCAGCGCCGGACAGGCTATGAACACTGAAGCTTTCTTT
CASSAGQAMNTEAFF